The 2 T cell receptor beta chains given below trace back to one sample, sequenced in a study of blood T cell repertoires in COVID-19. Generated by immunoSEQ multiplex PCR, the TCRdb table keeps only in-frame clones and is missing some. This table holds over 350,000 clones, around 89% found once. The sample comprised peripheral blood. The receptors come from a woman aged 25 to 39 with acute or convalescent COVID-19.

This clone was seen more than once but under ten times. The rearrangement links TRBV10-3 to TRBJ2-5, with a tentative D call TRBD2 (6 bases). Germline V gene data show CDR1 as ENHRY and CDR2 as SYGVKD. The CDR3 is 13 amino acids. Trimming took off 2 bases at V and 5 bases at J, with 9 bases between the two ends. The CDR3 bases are TGTGCCATCAGTGAGGGGGGGTCGGAGACCCAGTACTTC. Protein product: CAISEGGSETQYF.

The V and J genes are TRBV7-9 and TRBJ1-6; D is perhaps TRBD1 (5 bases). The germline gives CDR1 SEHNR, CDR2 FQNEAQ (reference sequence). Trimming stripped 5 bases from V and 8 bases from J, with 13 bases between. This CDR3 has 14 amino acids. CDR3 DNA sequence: TGTGCCAGCAGCCCCGGGGGGTTCGATTCACCCCTCCACTTT. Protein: CASSPGGFDSPLHF.